The clone carrying this T cell receptor (beta chain) has just one count. The antigen remains undetermined. TCR beta cDNA libraries had unique molecular identifiers. Out of roughly 1 to 11 million T cells, a few hundred thousand cDNA molecules were generated. TCRdb used MiXCR to reprocess the PCR reads, holding one entry per CDR3 protein. The profile shows about 540,000 distinct CDR3 sequences, less than 40% of them singletons. The source of the sample is a study of post-analysis software for immune sequencing data. Study information: The courses of disease that were included comprised relapsing-remitting, secondary progressive and progressive-relapsing multiple sclerosis. Study-wide results and caveats: The normalized Chao1 diversity of multiple sclerosis patients was significantly lower than that of controls.

The receptor was isolated from a girl aged 2-17 years with multiple sclerosis. The specimen sequenced was blood.

The CDR3 DNA reads as TGTGCCAGCTCACCACACGCCCAACCGGGGGCTGAGCAGTTCTTC. Its protein product is CASSPHAQPGAEQFF. This chain connects TRBV18 to TRBJ2-1; D is perhaps TRBD1 or TRBD2 (6 bases each). Germline V gene sequence: CDR1 KGHSH, CDR2 LQKENI. V gave up 1 base and J gave up 9 bases, with 16 bases separating them. The CDR3 extends over 15 amino acids.